A single sample gave rise to the 13 T cell receptor beta chains below, sequenced in a study of cytomegalovirus exposure and HLA in healthy donors. Both 60 Vbeta primers and 13 Jbeta primers went into the PCR. Only in-frame clones appear in the TCRdb table, and some are missing; sequencing was by immunoSEQ multiplex PCR. The sample includes tens of thousands of clones, 55% to 75% of them seen just once. The sequenced sample consisted of PBMCs. The source is a man aged 40-50 years in good health and CMV-seropositive.

The V gene is TRBV29-1, the J gene TRBJ2-2; D is possibly TRBD1 (6 bases). V lost 6 bases to trimming and J lost 7 bases, with 12 bases between them. CDR3 length: 12 residues. Germline loops: CDR1 SQVTM, CDR2 ANQGSEA. The CDR3 coding sequence is TGCAGCGTCCCCAGGGGCGGCGGGGAGCTGTTTTTT. Translating it yields CSVPRGGGELFF.

The genes are TRBV5-5 and TRBJ2-7; 7 bases agree with TRBD1. The CDR3 is made up of 14 amino acids. The germline V gene encodes CDR1 SGHKS and CDR2 YYEKEE (reference sequence). V lost 3 bases to trimming and J lost 1 base; unmatched junction nucleotides: 4. Here the CDR3 DNA reads TGTGCCAGCAGCTACCTCAGGGGGTCCTACGAGCAGTACTTC. This gives the protein CASSYLRGSYEQYF.

This clone was found a few times. The chain combines TRBV7-9 with TRBJ1-1, with TRBD1 matching 8 bases. Germline lookup yields CDR1 SEHNR and CDR2 FQNEAQ (reference sequence). The CDR3 is 16 amino acids. V trimming: 1 base; J trimming: 1 base; junction bases outside the gene matches: 5. CDR3 DNA sequence: TGTGCCAGCAGCTTAGTCAGGGGGCGGTGGAACACTGAAGCTTTCTTT. Encoded protein: CASSLVRGRWNTEAFF.

About this clone itself: Other DNA variants within this sample encode the same CDR3. The chain employs TRBV11-2 and TRBJ2-7; 11 bases map to TRBD2. V was pared by 4 bases and J by 2 bases, with 4 bases of the junction left unmatched. CDR3 length equals 15 residues. Germline CDR1 is SGHAT and CDR2 is FQNNGV. The CDR3 DNA reads TGTGCCAGCAGCTGGGCGACTAGCGGGGCCTACGAGCAGTACTTC. Its translation is CASSWATSGAYEQYF.

The chain joins TRBV4-1 to TRBJ1-6, with a weak D call TRBD1 (5 bases). The CDR3 runs to 17 residues. Germline V gives CDR1 MGHRA, CDR2 YSYEKL. V lost 3 bases to trimming and J lost 7 bases, with 19 bases between them. The CDR3 loop reads CASSQPGASGENSPLHF. The CDR3 bases are TGCGCCAGCAGCCAGCCCGGGGCGTCGGGGGAGAATTCACCCCTCCACTTT.

This sequence joins TRBV19 and TRBJ1-5; D uncertain. Trimming removed 5 bases at V and 0 bases at J, with 14 bases between. Germline V lookup: CDR1 LNHDA, CDR2 SQIVND (reference sequence). The CDR3 sequence is 16 residues long. The DNA of the CDR3 is TGTGCCAGTAGTTGGCCACAGTTCTATAGCAATCAGCCCCAGCATTTT. The encoded protein is CASSWPQFYSNQPQHF.

The chain recombines TRBV2 with TRBJ2-5, with 7 nucleotides matching TRBD1. With 6 bases clipped from V and 0 bases from J, the junction kept 4 bases outside the gene matches. Germline V gene sequence: CDR1 SNHLY, CDR2 FYNNEI. This CDR3 has 14 amino acids. This CDR3 reads CASRGQKYQETQYF. DNA for the CDR3: TGTGCCAGCAGGGGACAGAAATACCAAGAGACCCAGTACTTC.

The chain couples TRBV7-9 to TRBJ2-1; possibly TRBD2 for D (6 bases). The CDR3 runs to 15 residues. Trimming took 4 bases from V and 0 from J, leaving 10 bases between them. Germline lookup yields CDR1 SEHNR and CDR2 FQNEAQ (reference sequence). CDR3 nucleotides: TGTGCCAGCAGCTCTAGCGCCAGCTCCTACAATGAGCAGTTCTTC. Its protein product is CASSSSASSYNEQFF.

The gene calls are TRBV25-1 and TRBJ2-7, with TRBD2 matching 7 bases. J lost 5 bases, V lost 1 base, and 8 bases had no gene match. The CDR3 is 15 residues long. Germline CDR1 reads MGHDK; CDR2 reads SYGVNS. The CDR3 sequence: CASSEWGRGGNEQYF. For the CDR3, the DNA is TGTGCCAGCAGTGAATGGGGGAGGGGAGGTAACGAGCAGTACTTC.

The chain uses TRBV19 and TRBJ2-7, with 8 bases lining up with TRBD1. CDR1 LNHDA and CDR2 SQIVND come from the germline V gene (reference sequence). V lost 10 bases and J lost 4; bases outside the gene matches: 15. This CDR3 is 15 amino acids long. CDR3 region: CATRTSGTGVYEQYF. Written as DNA, the CDR3 is TGTGCCACAAGAACTTCCGGGACAGGAGTATACGAGCAGTACTTC. Looking up the rest from reference TRBV19 and TRBJ2-7 gives the full variable domain: DGGITQSPKYLFRKEGQNVTLSCEQNLNHDAMYWYRQDPGQGLRLIYYSQIVNDFQKGDIAEGYSVSREKKESFPLTVTSAQKNPTAFYLCATRTSGTGVYEQYFGPGTRLTVT.

This clone was counted a few times. The rearrangement uses TRBV30 and TRBJ2-7; unclear D gene. V was pared by 7 bases and J by 2 bases, with 12 bases between. Germline values: CDR1 GTSNPN, CDR2 SVGIG (reference sequence). CDR3 length: 12 residues. CDR3 sequence (DNA): TGTGCCTCCTCGACGGAGACCTACGAGCAGTACTTC. It is translated as CASSTETYEQYF.

The chain joins TRBV27 to TRBJ1-2; no reliable D call. The CDR3 contains 12 residues. Trimming stripped 5 bases from V and 3 bases from J, with 7 bases between. Germline lookup yields CDR1 MNHEY and CDR2 SMNVEV (reference sequence). CDR3 amino acids: CASSTRDYGYTF. The CDR3 nucleotides are TGTGCCAGCAGTACCCGGGACTATGGCTACACCTTC.

This sequence joins TRBV19 and TRBJ1-2; 9 bases line up with TRBD1. Germline V gene lookup returns CDR1 LNHDA and CDR2 SQIVND (reference sequence). CDR3 length: 16 amino acids. The J segment lost 7 bases and the V segment lost 5 bases, leaving 14 bases of the junction unmatched. CDR3: CASSPRTGVIQGGYTF. The CDR3, as DNA: TGTGCCAGTAGTCCTCGGACAGGGGTGATACAGGGTGGCTACACCTTC.